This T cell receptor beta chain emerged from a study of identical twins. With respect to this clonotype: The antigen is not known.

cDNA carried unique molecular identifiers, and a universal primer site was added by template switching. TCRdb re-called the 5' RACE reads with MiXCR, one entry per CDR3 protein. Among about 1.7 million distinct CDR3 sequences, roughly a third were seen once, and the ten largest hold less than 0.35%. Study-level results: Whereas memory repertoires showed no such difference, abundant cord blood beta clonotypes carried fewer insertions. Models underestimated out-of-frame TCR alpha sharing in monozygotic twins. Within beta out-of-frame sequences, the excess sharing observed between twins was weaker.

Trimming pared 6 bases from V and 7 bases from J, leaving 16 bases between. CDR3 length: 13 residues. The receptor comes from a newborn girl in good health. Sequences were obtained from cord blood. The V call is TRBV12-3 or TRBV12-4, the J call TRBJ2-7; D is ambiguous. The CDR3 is CASRLYTYNEQYF. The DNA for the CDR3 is TGTGCCAGCAGACTCTACACCTACAATGAGCAGTACTTC.